This TCR beta chain came from a study of blood T cell repertoires in COVID-19. Assay used: immunoSEQ multiplex PCR; TCRdb lists only in-frame clones, some missing. The sample shows some 99,000 clones, around four fifths of them seen only once. The CDR3 length is 14 residues. Germline lookup yields CDR1 MNHEY and CDR2 SMNVEV (reference sequence). V shed 5 bases and J 3 bases; nucleotides not matched to a gene: 4. This chain connects TRBV27 to TRBJ2-7; 10 nucleotides match TRBD1. Sample: peripheral blood. This receptor was obtained from a woman aged 55-75 years with acute or convalescent COVID-19. The CDR3 sequence is CASSPGQGFYEQYF. As DNA, the CDR3 is TGTGCCAGCAGTCCGGGACAGGGGTTCTACGAGCAGTACTTC.